These 3 T cell receptor beta chains came from one sample sequenced in a study of identical twins (dated by TCRdb to between 2015 and 2016). Library method: 5' RACE. The instrument was an Illumina HiSeq 2000. The public sequencing data were trimmed at Q25 with fastp and processed into clonotypes with MiXCR by TCRdb, which kept only in-frame beta chains. Rows with one shared CDR3 protein collapse into an entry with the most common genes and DNA. The sample has 350,000 or so distinct CDR3 sequences on record, roughly an eighth of them singletons. The ten largest account for about 7% of the sample. These data also formed part of another study, on yellow fever vaccine responses in identical twins.

The sequencing input was CD8+ T cells sorted from blood. These receptors all come from a young woman in good health.

This clonotype occurred a few times. V is TRBV12-3 or TRBV12-4 and J is TRBJ2-5, with a weak D call TRBD2 (6 bases). The CDR3 is made up of 14 amino acids. With 2 bases removed from V and 2 bases from J, the gap between germline ends came to 9 bases. CDR3 residues: CASSLWDLQETQYF. Written as DNA, the CDR3 is TGTGCCAGCAGTTTATGGGACTTACAAGAGACCCAGTACTTC.

Worth noting for this clonotype: This sequence may be a read error, since a much larger clone differs from it by one base. J is TRBJ2-5 and V is TRBV2, with D possibly TRBD2 on 6 matching bases. The V gene's germline CDR1 is SNHLY and CDR2 FYNNEI. Between the trimmed V and J ends, which lost 6 bases and 5 bases, there was a span of 10 bases. CDR3 length: 12 residues. CDR3 DNA sequence: TGTGCCAGCAGGGGACTGGGGGAGACCCAGTACTTC. Translation: CASRGLGETQYF.

The gene calls are TRBV27 and TRBJ2-1; 10 bases align to TRBD2. The V segment lost 6 bases and the J segment 7 bases; nucleotides outside the gene matches: 6. Germline values: CDR1 MNHEY, CDR2 SMNVEV (reference sequence). The length of the CDR3 is 14 residues. CDR3 in amino acids: CASSFGLAVNEQFF. CDR3 coding DNA: TGTGCCAGCAGCTTCGGACTAGCGGTTAATGAGCAGTTCTTC.